This section outlines one T cell receptor (beta chain) sequence together with its context. The record originates from a study of blood T cell repertoires in COVID-19. Clones were sequenced by immunoSEQ multiplex PCR, and TCRdb holds only the in-frame ones, with some missing. The sample comprises approximately 94,000 clones, approximately 80% of which are singletons, and around a third rests with the top ten. CDR3 size: 15 residues. Germline lookup yields CDR1 SGHRS and CDR2 YFSETQ. Trimming at V came to 4 bases and at J to 3 bases, leaving 7 bases not matched to a gene. The specimen sequenced was peripheral blood. This chain joins TRBV5-1 and TRBJ2-4; 7 bases map to TRBD1. This receptor was obtained from a man between 65 and 85 years old with active or convalescent COVID-19. CDR3 coding DNA: TGCGCCAGCAGCCCAGACGCAGGGGGCAAAAACATTCAGTACTTC. It is translated as CASSPDAGGKNIQYF.